This TCR beta chain was documented in a study of T cell responses to AZD1222 COVID-19 vaccine. Study-level points and caveats: Baseline seropositives among AZD1222 recipients totaled only five or six. Targeting of unmutated variant regions was reportedly seen in nearly half of spike-specific TCRs.

Sequencing was performed with immunoSEQ multiplex PCR; in TCRdb, only in-frame clones are kept and a portion is missing. The sample carries 150,000 to 160,000 clones, under 95% recorded once. A remark on this clone: Its antigen is unidentified.

This CDR3 has 14 amino acids. V was pared by 3 bases and J by 5 bases, with 4 bases of the junction left unmatched. CDR1 is MGHDK and CDR2 is SYGVNS in the germline V gene. Sequences were derived from peripheral blood, sampled on day 0 of AZD1222 vaccination. This sequence was found in an adult in good health. This rearrangement joins TRBV25-1 to TRBJ2-3; 8 bases are shared with TRBD2. The CDR3 reads CASSDLAGQDTQYF. The DNA for the CDR3 is TGTGCCAGCAGTGATCTAGCGGGCCAAGATACGCAGTATTTT.